This is a list of T cell receptor beta chains from one sample in a study of control samples from healthy donors and cancer patients. Sequencing was performed with immunoSEQ multiplex PCR; in TCRdb, only in-frame clones are kept and a portion is missing. The sample includes approximately 170,000 clones, approximately 90% of them seen just once. The sequenced sample consisted of blood. All receptors derive from a woman in her thirties in good health. The CDR3 runs from the conserved cysteine through the conserved F or W. Each record gives: D gene, clone size, CDR3 length, V gene, J gene, CDR3 DNA, CDR3 protein. The D gene is left open where the match is weak. Not every row has a clone size; where given, it reads once, few, many or a size class.

>-|-|16|TRBV28|TRBJ2-3
TGTGCCAGCAGCCCCCTACAGCAATCCCTCACAGATACGCAGTATTTT
CASSPLQQSLTDTQYF
>TRBD1|-|16|TRBV6-2/TRBV6-3|TRBJ2-7
TGTGCCAGCAGTTACGGCCTCAGGGGGCAGACCTACGAGCAGTACTTC
CASSYGLRGQTYEQYF
>-|-|13|TRBV6-5|TRBJ1-5
TGTGCCAGCAGGCCGACAGGAAATCAGCCCCAGCATTTT
CASRPTGNQPQHF
>-|-|12|TRBV11-2|TRBJ2-5
TGTGCCAGCAGCTCGACAGAGGAGACCCAGTACTTC
CASSSTEETQYF
>TRBD1|-|16|TRBV9|TRBJ1-3
TGTGCCAGCAGCGTAGGGACAGGAGTCTCTGGAAACACCATATATTTT
CASSVGTGVSGNTIYF
>-|-|13|TRBV27|TRBJ1-1
TGTGCCAGCAGTTTTTCGGCCTACACTGAAGCTTTCTTT
CASSFSAYTEAFF
>-|-|13|TRBV12-3/TRBV12-4|TRBJ1-5
TGTGCCAGCAGTTTGATAAGAAATCAGCCCCAGCATTTT
CASSLIRNQPQHF
>TRBD2|-|17|TRBV30|TRBJ2-1
TGTGCCCGCACTCGATTAGGTAGCGGGAGCTCCTACAATGAGCAGTTCTTC
CARTRLGSGSSYNEQFF
>-|-|13|TRBV27|TRBJ2-3
TGTGCCAGCAGGGCATTAGGCACAGATACGCAGTATTTT
CASRALGTDTQYF
>TRBD2|-|14|TRBV7-9|TRBJ2-1
TGTGCCAGCAGCTTACTAGCGGGAGCTTATGAGCAGTTCTTC
CASSLLAGAYEQFF
>TRBD1|-|14|TRBV30|TRBJ1-1
TGTGCCTGGAGTGCCGGGACAGGGAACACTGAAGCTTTCTTT
CAWSAGTGNTEAFF
>-|-|14|TRBV9|TRBJ2-3
TGTGCCAGCAGCGTGGGGGAAGGTGCGGATACGCAGTATTTT
CASSVGEGADTQYF
>-|-|16|TRBV6-5|TRBJ2-6
TGTGCCAGCAGTTACTCGGGGTCTGGTGGGGCCAACGTCCTGACTTTC
CASSYSGSGGANVLTF
>TRBD2|-|15|TRBV7-9|TRBJ2-5
TGTGCCAGCAGCCTACCGGGACTAGCGCTGGCGACCCAGTACTTC
CASSLPGLALATQYF
>TRBD1|-|17|TRBV7-3|TRBJ2-2
TGTGCCAGCAGCCCCACCCCCGGGACAGTGAACACCGGGGAGCTGTTTTTT
CASSPTPGTVNTGELFF
>-|-|15|TRBV7-9|TRBJ1-3
TGTGCCACCTCCCCCCTACGGCACTCTGGAAACACCATATATTTT
CATSPLRHSGNTIYF
>-|-|16|TRBV4-2|TRBJ1-5
TGTGCCAGCAGCCAGTCCGGGACTATGGGCAATCAGCCCCAGCATTTT
CASSQSGTMGNQPQHF
>-|-|14|TRBV20-1|TRBJ2-2
TGCAGTGCTAGTATGCGGATTAACACCGGGGAGCTGTTTTTT
CSASMRINTGELFF
>-|-|14|TRBV24-1|TRBJ2-2
TGTGCCACCAGTGGTACTAGGGACACCGGGGAGCTGTTTTTT
CATSGTRDTGELFF
>TRBD2|-|16|TRBV7-2|TRBJ2-5
TGTGCCAGCAGCTTTAATGGACTAGTCCAACAAGAGACCCAGTACTTC
CASSFNGLVQQETQYF
>TRBD2|-|16|TRBV27|TRBJ2-3
TGTGCCAGCAGTTCCCGACTAGCGGGAGATTTCGATACGCAGTATTTT
CASSSRLAGDFDTQYF
>TRBD2|-|18|TRBV18|TRBJ2-1
TGTGCCAGCTCACCACGTCCGCCTAGCGGGAGCTATGGAGGTGAGCAGTTCTTC
CASSPRPPSGSYGGEQFF
>-|-|14|TRBV6-1|TRBJ1-1
TGTGCCAGCAGTGAGGGGGTGGTCCACACTGAAGCTTTCTTT
CASSEGVVHTEAFF
>TRBD2|-|17|TRBV5-8|TRBJ2-3
TGTGCCAGCAGCAAATCTCAGACTAGCGGGTACACAGATACGCAGTATTTT
CASSKSQTSGYTDTQYF
>-|-|13|TRBV4-1|TRBJ1-1
TGCGCCAGCAGACTCGATGGGAGCACTGAAGCTTTCTTT
CASRLDGSTEAFF
>TRBD1|-|17|TRBV7-2|TRBJ2-5
TGTGCCAGCAGCTTAGTAGGGGGGGACAGGGCCCAAGAGACCCAGTACTTC
CASSLVGGDRAQETQYF
>TRBD2|-|16|TRBV4-1|TRBJ2-7
TGCGCCAGCAGCCAAGTCCTAGGACTAGCGACCTACGAGCAGTACTTC
CASSQVLGLATYEQYF
>-|few|15|TRBV5-4|TRBJ2-7
TGTGCCAGCAGCCCGGAACTGAATCCAGTCCACGAGCAGTACTTC
CASSPELNPVHEQYF
>TRBD2|-|15|TRBV5-6|TRBJ2-7
TGTGCCAGCAGCTTGGATAGCGGGAGCGGGTACGAGCAGTACTTC
CASSLDSGSGYEQYF
>-|-|14|TRBV19|TRBJ2-1
TGTGCCAGTAGTGAAGATCTCCCCTACAATGAGCAGTTCTTC
CASSEDLPYNEQFF
>-|-|14|TRBV7-9|TRBJ2-1
TGTGCCAGCAGCCAGACCGGCGGCGACAATGAGCAGTTCTTC
CASSQTGGDNEQFF
>TRBD1|-|16|TRBV14|TRBJ2-1
TGTGCCAGCAGCCAGGTCTACAGGGGGCTAATGGATGAGCAGTTCTTC
CASSQVYRGLMDEQFF
>TRBD1|-|17|TRBV5-5|TRBJ1-1
TGTGCCAGCAGCTTGGCCCTCTTCCAGGGGGGTGACACTGAAGCTTTCTTT
CASSLALFQGGDTEAFF
>TRBD2|-|14|TRBV6-1|TRBJ2-5
TGTGCCACCTCGGGGCAGCGGGAGACCGAGACCCAGTACTTC
CATSGQRETETQYF
>-|-|11|TRBV29-1|TRBJ2-7
TGCAGCGTTCGGGTTCGGGACGAGCAGTACTTC
CSVRVRDEQYF
>TRBD1|few|15|TRBV4-2|TRBJ1-6
TGTGCCAGCAGCCAACGGACAGGGGAATTTTCACCCCTCCACTTT
CASSQRTGEFSPLHF
>-|-|13|TRBV18|TRBJ2-6
TGTGCCAGCTTTACAGGAGGGGCCAACGTCCTGACTTTC
CASFTGGANVLTF
>-|-|15|TRBV25-1|TRBJ1-6
TGTGCCAGCAGTGAGAAAGGGATCTATAATTCACCCCTCCACTTT
CASSEKGIYNSPLHF
>TRBD1|-|13|TRBV27|TRBJ1-2
TGTGCCAGCAGTAGTGGACAGGGATATGGCTACACCTTC
CASSSGQGYGYTF
>-|-|15|TRBV7-8|TRBJ1-1
TGTGCCAGCAGCCCACTCCGAGGGCTGGGCACTGAAGCTTTCTTT
CASSPLRGLGTEAFF
>-|-|13|TRBV10-3|TRBJ1-5
TGTGCCATCAGGAAAGATAGCAATCAGCCCCAGCATTTT
CAIRKDSNQPQHF